This T cell receptor (beta chain) was sequenced for a study of T cell repertoires in cytomegalovirus infection. Looking at the study overall: The public TCR beta signatures pointed to both CMV infection and matching HLA type.

The CDR3 contains 13 residues. V was cut by 1 base and J by 10 bases, with 12 bases left in between. CDR1 SGHTA and CDR2 FQGNSA come from the germline V gene. Whole-study findings and limits: The ex vivo response was dominated by HLA-C-restricted CMV-specific TCR beta clonotypes.

In TCRdb, the reads were re-called with MiXCR into one record per CDR3 protein. Of around 130,000 distinct CDR3 sequences in the sample, around 25% were seen once. This clonotype was found many times. Its cognate antigen is unknown. Sequenced input: PBMCs, sequenced either directly or after in vitro stimulation (not recorded which). The chain has TRBV7-2 and TRBJ2-3; D tentatively fits TRBD1 or TRBD2 (5 bases each). This clonotype was sampled from a human donor in good health (CMV status not recorded). Some clones in this sample may be carry-over from other donors' samples. CDR3 protein: CASSLDPRDAQYF. The CDR3 bases are TGTGCCAGCAGCTTAGACCCCAGGGACGCGCAGTATTTT. Drawing the rest from reference TRBV7-2 and TRBJ2-3, the complete variable domain is GAGVSQSPSNKVTEKGKDVELRCDPISGHTALYWYRQSLGQGLEFLIYFQGNSAPDKSGLPSDRFSAERTGGSVSTLTIQRTQQEDSAVYLCASSLDPRDAQYFGPGTRLTVL.